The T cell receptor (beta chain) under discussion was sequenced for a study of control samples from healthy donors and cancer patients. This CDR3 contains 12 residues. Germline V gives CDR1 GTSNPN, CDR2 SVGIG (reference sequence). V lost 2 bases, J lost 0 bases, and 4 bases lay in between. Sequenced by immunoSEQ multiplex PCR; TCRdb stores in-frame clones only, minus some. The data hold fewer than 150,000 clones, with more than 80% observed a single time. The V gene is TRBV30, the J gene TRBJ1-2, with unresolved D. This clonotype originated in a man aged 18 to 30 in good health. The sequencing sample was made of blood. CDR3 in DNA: TGTGCCTGGAGTTCCCCTAACTATGGCTACACCTTC. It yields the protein CAWSSPNYGYTF. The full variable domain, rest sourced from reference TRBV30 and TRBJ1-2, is SQTIHQWPATLVQPVGSPLSLECTVEGTSNPNLYWYRQAAGRGLQLLFYSVGIGQISSEVPQNLSASRPQDRQFILSSKKLLLSDSGFYLCAWSSPNYGYTFGSGTRLTVV.